A selection of T cell receptor beta chains follows, all from one sample in a study of T cells after posttransplantation cyclophosphamide. Sequencing was performed with immunoSEQ multiplex PCR; in TCRdb, only in-frame clones are kept and a portion is missing. The table has about 9,600 clones, 85% to 90% seen once. This sample comprised PBMCs, obtained after an allogeneic stem cell transplant with a calcineurin inhibitor and methotrexate. All receptors come from a male patient in his 30s who received an allogeneic stem cell transplant from an unrelated donor, was CMV-positive, and had no GVHD. Some T cells here may be from the graft donor. CDR3s include the opening cysteine and the closing phenylalanine or tryptophan. D genes are given only for firm matches. The size of a clone is reported for some rows only, either as once, few or many, or as a class for expanded clones.

D gene	J gene	clone size	V gene	CDR3 protein	CDR3 DNA
TRBD2	TRBJ2-1	-	TRBV11-2	CASGTSGSSNEQFF	TGTGCCAGCGGAACTAGCGGGAGTAGCAATGAGCAGTTCTTC
TRBD2	TRBJ2-7	-	TRBV6-5	CASSPSSGGQKQYF	TGTGCCAGCAGCCCTTCGTCGGGGGGGCAAAAGCAGTACTTC
-	TRBJ2-1	-	TRBV7-3	CASSRQGGYNEQFF	TGTGCCAGCAGCCGACAGGGAGGCTACAATGAGCAGTTCTTC
TRBD1	TRBJ2-5	-	TRBV7-9	CASTRTGDRETQYF	TGTGCCAGCACCAGGACAGGGGATCGAGAGACCCAGTACTTC
-	TRBJ1-1	-	TRBV7-3	CASSPAGGMNTEAFF	TGTGCCAGCAGCCCGGCTGGGGGGATGAACACTGAAGCTTTCTTT
-	TRBJ2-1	few	TRBV7-2	CASSLSSNEQFF	TGTGCCAGCAGCTTGAGTAGCAATGAGCAGTTCTTC
TRBD2	TRBJ2-4	large	TRBV7-3	CASSLWLAGDETKNIQYF	TGTGCCAGCAGCTTATGGCTAGCGGGAGACGAAACCAAAAACATTCAGTACTTC
TRBD1	TRBJ2-7	-	TRBV9	CASSVEGARDYEQYF	TGTGCCAGCAGCGTAGAGGGGGCTAGGGATTACGAGCAGTACTTC
-	TRBJ1-6	-	TRBV11-1	CASSFHPNSPLHF	TGTGCCAGCAGCTTCCATCCTAATTCACCCCTCCACTTT
-	TRBJ2-7	-	TRBV9	CASSPGPGEQYF	TGTGCCAGCAGCCCCGGACCGGGAGAGCAGTACTTC
-	TRBJ2-7	-	TRBV28	CASSIRGTAYEQYF	TGTGCCAGCAGTATCCGCGGGACAGCATACGAGCAGTACTTC
TRBD1	TRBJ2-6	-	TRBV5-1	CASSLGTGVSGANVLTF	TGCGCCAGCAGCTTGGGGACAGGGGTCTCTGGGGCCAACGTCCTGACTTTC
-	TRBJ1-3	-	TRBV7-9	CASSLDRDGNTIYF	TGTGCCAGCAGCTTAGACAGGGATGGAAACACCATATATTTT
-	TRBJ1-1	-	TRBV5-1	CASSQGRTFRNTEAFF	TGCGCCAGCAGCCAAGGTAGGACATTCAGGAACACTGAAGCTTTCTTT
TRBD1	TRBJ2-7	-	TRBV27	CASSFGTDYEQYF	TGTGCCAGCAGTTTCGGGACAGACTACGAGCAGTACTTC
-	TRBJ2-7	-	TRBV12-2	CASRLAGGPGEQYF	TGTGCAAGTCGCTTGGCGGGAGGGCCGGGCGAGCAGTACTTC
TRBD2	TRBJ2-3	-	TRBV10-3	CAIRVTSDTDTQYF	TGTGCCATCAGGGTGACTAGCGACACAGATACGCAGTATTTT
-	TRBJ2-2	-	TRBV2	CASRRAGELFF	TGTGCCAGCAGACGGGCCGGGGAGCTGTTTTTT
-	TRBJ2-1	-	TRBV7-3	CASSPAGSNEQFF	TGTGCCAGCAGCCCCGCAGGGTCCAATGAGCAGTTCTTC
TRBD2	TRBJ2-1	-	TRBV7-6	CASSLDPTGGEQFF	TGTGCCAGCAGCTTGGACCCTACCGGGGGGGAGCAGTTCTTC
-	TRBJ1-1	medium-sized	TRBV7-2	CASSFNGGSTEAFF	TGTGCCAGCAGCTTTAATGGGGGCTCCACTGAAGCTTTCTTT
-	TRBJ1-2	-	TRBV28	CASSPSTYGYTF	TGTGCCAGCAGCCCTTCCACTTATGGCTACACCTTC
-	TRBJ2-7	-	TRBV5-5	CASSLPTAYEQYF	TGTGCCAGCAGCTTGCCCACAGCCTACGAGCAGTACTTC
-	TRBJ2-6	-	TRBV7-9	CASSLGQPAGVLTF	TGTGCCAGCAGCTTAGGACAGCCTGCTGGCGTCCTGACTTTC
TRBD2	TRBJ2-1	-	TRBV7-2	CASSFSSGLAGGLGFF	TGTGCCAGCAGCTTCTCCTCGGGACTAGCGGGAGGTTTGGGGTTCTTC
TRBD2	TRBJ2-2	-	TRBV5-1	CASSGTSGHTGELFF	TGCGCCAGCAGCGGGACTAGCGGCCACACCGGGGAGCTGTTTTTT
TRBD2	TRBJ2-3	-	TRBV4-1	CASSQGYGLAGGTDTQYF	TGCGCCAGCAGCCAAGGCTACGGACTAGCGGGAGGAACAGATACGCAGTATTTT
TRBD1	TRBJ2-7	once	TRBV9	CASSLTGSSYEQYF	TGTGCCAGCAGCTTGACAGGGAGTTCCTACGAGCAGTACTTC
-	TRBJ2-2	-	TRBV7-8	CASSHADWWATGELFF	TGTGCCAGCAGCCATGCGGACTGGTGGGCGACCGGGGAGCTGTTTTTT
-	TRBJ1-3	-	TRBV2	CASSDQGRGNTIYF	TGTGCCAGCAGTGATCAGGGGCGCGGAAACACCATATATTTT
TRBD2	TRBJ2-7	-	TRBV6-5	CASSYSVGGIIYEQYF	TGTGCCAGCAGTTACTCCGTGGGGGGGATAATCTACGAGCAGTACTTC
TRBD2	TRBJ2-5	-	TRBV13	CASSLGGRGEQTQYF	TGTGCCAGCAGCTTAGGCGGGAGGGGGGAGCAGACCCAGTACTTC
TRBD2	TRBJ2-3	-	TRBV4-3	CASSQDLAGASDTQYF	TGCGCCAGCAGCCAAGATCTAGCGGGAGCTTCAGATACGCAGTATTTT